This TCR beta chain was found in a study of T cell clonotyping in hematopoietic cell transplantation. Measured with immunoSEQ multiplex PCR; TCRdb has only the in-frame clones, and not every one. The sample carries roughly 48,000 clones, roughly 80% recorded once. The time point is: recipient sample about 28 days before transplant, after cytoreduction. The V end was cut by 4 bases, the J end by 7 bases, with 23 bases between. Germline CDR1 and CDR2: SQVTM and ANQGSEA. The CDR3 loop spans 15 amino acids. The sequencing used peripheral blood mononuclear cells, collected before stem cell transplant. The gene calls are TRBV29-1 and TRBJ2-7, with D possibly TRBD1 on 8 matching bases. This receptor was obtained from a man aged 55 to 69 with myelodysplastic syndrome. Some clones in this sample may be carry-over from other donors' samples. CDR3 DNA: TGCAGCGTTGTCCCCGCGACAGGGGTGGGAGGGGAGCAGTACTTC. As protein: CSVVPATGVGGEQYF.